This entry lists 7 T cell receptor beta chains sequenced from one sample in a study of T-cell reconstitution after alpha-beta-depleted transplantation in children. During its preparation, the TCRbeta library received unique molecular identifiers. TCRdb reprocessed the PCR reads with MiXCR, giving one entry per CDR3 protein. Of around 480,000 distinct CDR3 sequences in the sample, around a third were seen once. The source material was PBMCs from the stem cell graft donor, sampled from the stem cell graft. The receptors derive from a human donor who donated a stem cell graft to a child with aplastic anemia.

This sequence joins TRBV12-3 or TRBV12-4 and TRBJ1-2; D remains unclear. The CDR3 runs to 13 residues. The V end was cut by 6 bases, the J end by 7 bases, with 15 bases between. The chain's CDR3 is CASSPEDTGGYTF. In DNA form, the CDR3 reads TGTGCCAGCAGCCCCGAAGACACCGGTGGCTACACCTTC.

Many counts were recorded for this clonotype. The chain combines TRBV18 with TRBJ2-3, with a possible D match to TRBD2 (6 bases). Looked up from germline, CDR1 is KGHSH and CDR2 is LQKENI. The ends were cut back, 3 bases at V and 6 bases at J, with 10 bases in the middle. The length of the CDR3 is 13 residues. In DNA, the CDR3 is TGTGCCAGCTCACCTCGGACTACGGATACGCAGTATTTT. This sequence encodes CASSPRTTDTQYF.

This clonotype was counted a few times. The chain couples TRBV6-1 to TRBJ1-5, with 7 positions matching TRBD1. Germline V lookup: CDR1 MNHNS, CDR2 SASEGT. The J segment lost 0 bases and the V segment lost 10 bases, leaving 9 bases of the junction unmatched. The CDR3 extends over 15 amino acids. The DNA for the CDR3 is TGTGCCACCGTCAGGGGGACAGATAGCAATCAGCCCCAGCATTTT. Encoded protein: CATVRGTDSNQPQHF.

The CDR3 nucleotides read TGTGCCAGCAGCCTAGTGGGACTAGCGGGGTCCTACAATGAGCAGTTCTTC. Its protein is CASSLVGLAGSYNEQFF. The rearrangement links TRBV7-2 to TRBJ2-1, with 13 positions matching TRBD2. CDR1 and CDR2 from the germline V gene are SGHTA and FQGNSA. This CDR3 spans 17 amino acids. Trimming removed 5 bases from V and 1 base from J; junction bases left unmatched: 5.

The CDR3 DNA follows: TGTGCCATCAGTGAGACCCTGAATACGCAGTATTTT. This translates into CAISETLNTQYF. This chain links TRBV10-3 with TRBJ2-3, with unresolved D. V lost 2 bases, J lost 7 bases, and 7 bases lay in between. The CDR3 sequence is 12 residues long. Germline CDR1 reads ENHRY; CDR2 reads SYGVKD.

This clonotype has more than one count but fewer than ten. V and J are TRBV27 and TRBJ1-2; D may be TRBD1 (5 bases). The germline V gene has CDR1 MNHEY and CDR2 SMNVEV (reference sequence). Trimming removed 5 bases at V and 2 bases at J, with 9 bases between. This CDR3 has 13 residues. Here the CDR3 DNA reads TGTGCCAGCAGTCCGAGACAGAACTATGGCTACACCTTC. Translation: CASSPRQNYGYTF.

This clonotype was seen just once. The junction shows a germline mismatch at one end, possibly a read error. The genes are TRBV29-1 and TRBJ1-1; D unclear. There are 16 residues in the CDR3. Germline values: CDR1 SQVTM, CDR2 ANQGSEA. Here the CDR3 DNA reads TGCAGCGCTGAAAGGAGGAGCGGGCAGGTGAACACTGAAGCTTTCTTT. Its translation is CSAERRSGQVNTEAFF.